These 6 T cell receptor beta chains were all obtained from the same sample, sequenced in a study of control samples from healthy donors and cancer patients. The protocol was immunoSEQ multiplex PCR, while the TCRdb copy is restricted to in-frame clones and leaves out a portion. Here the sample spans about 130,000 clones, around 90% being singletons. Specimen: blood. The receptors here all came from a man in his late teens or twenties in good health.

The CDR3 nucleotides are TGTGCCGCCGGGACTAGCGGGGAGAACACAGATACGCAGTATTTT. This encodes CAAGTSGENTDTQYF. This sequence joins TRBV10-3 and TRBJ2-3; TRBD2 agrees at 13 bases. J gave up 2 bases and V 11 bases, and 7 bases lay outside the gene matches. The CDR3 is 15 amino acids. Germline CDR1 ENHRY, CDR2 SYGVKD.

The table lists this clone with a few counts. The chain joins TRBV7-3 to TRBJ2-2; D is unclear. Germline lookup yields CDR1 SGHTA and CDR2 FQGTGA. V lost 0 bases to trimming and J lost 2 bases, with 7 bases between them. The CDR3 extends over 15 amino acids. In DNA form, the CDR3 reads TGTGCCAGCAGCTTAACGGCAGAAAACACCGGGGAGCTGTTTTTT. It encodes CASSLTAENTGELFF.

In its sample, this clone was seen a few times. CDR3 DNA: TGTGCCAGCTCACCACCGACATCTAGGGCTTTCTTT. Its protein product is CASSPPTSRAFF. The gene calls are TRBV18 and TRBJ1-1; D gene unclear. The CDR3 contains 12 residues. The germline gives CDR1 KGHSH, CDR2 LQKENI. Deletions cut 0 bases from V and 11 bases from J, with 10 bases between.

This clone was seen only once. This rearrangement joins TRBV3-1 (or the pseudogene TRBV3-2) to TRBJ2-1, with a possible D match to TRBD2 (6 bases). The V gene lost 1 base and the J gene lost 12 bases, with 19 bases spanning the gap. This CDR3 spans 15 amino acids. Germline CDR1 reads LGHDT; CDR2 reads YNNKEL (reference sequence). CDR3: CASSQVGGKGLRQFF. CDR3 nucleotides: TGTGCCAGCAGCCAAGTTGGGGGGAAGGGACTTAGGCAGTTCTTC.

The chain links TRBV5-1 to TRBJ2-7; tentatively, D is TRBD2 (6 bases). Per germline, CDR1 SGHRS and CDR2 YFSETQ. Trimming took off 2 bases at V and 0 bases at J, with 12 bases between the two ends. The CDR3 contains 15 residues. CDR3 protein: CASSFLASDSYEQYF. For the CDR3, the DNA is TGCGCCAGCAGCTTCCTGGCTAGCGACTCCTACGAGCAGTACTTC. The full variable domain, completed using reference TRBV5-1 and TRBJ2-7, is KAGVTQTPRYLIKTRGQQVTLSCSPISGHRSVSWYQQTPGQGLQFLFEYFSETQRNKGNFPGRFSGRQFSNSRSEMNVSTLELGDSALYLCASSFLASDSYEQYFGPGTRLTVT.

This chain joins TRBV6-1 and TRBJ1-6; D gene uncertain. The CDR3 length is 16 residues. Trimming stripped 3 bases from V and 2 bases from J, with 11 bases between. Germline V gene sequence: CDR1 MNHNS, CDR2 SASEGT. Here the CDR3 reads CASSDDRKTYNSPLHF. The CDR3 bases are TGTGCCAGCAGTGACGATAGAAAAACCTATAATTCACCCCTCCACTTT.